The clone carrying this TCR beta chain was seen a handful of times. This sample was taken from a study of human T cells and chemical hapten exposure. Time point denoted: patch test 2, 6 weeks after DPC sensitization. Treatment in this sample: therapeutic diphenylcyclopropenone sensitization with weekly scalp DPC. TCRdb reanalysed the RACE reads using MiXCR and keeps one entry per CDR3 protein. The sample carries roughly 40,000 distinct CDR3 sequences, about 8.9% recorded once. The CDR3 extends over 17 amino acids. Germline V gives CDR1 SGDLS, CDR2 YYNGEE. J was trimmed by 3 bases and V by 0 bases; bases with no gene match: 4.

The sample consisted of whole blood, taken in connection with sensitization to the hapten diphenylcyclopropenone (DPC). The source is a woman aged 40 to 50 with alopecia areata. Some clones in this sample may be carry-over from other donors' samples. The V gene is TRBV9, the J gene TRBJ2-3; TRBD2 matches at 13 bases. The CDR3 nucleotides are TGTGCCAGCAGCGTAGGGGGACTAGCGGGGCGGACAGATACGCAGTATTTT. Residues: CASSVGGLAGRTDTQYF. Using reference TRBV9 and TRBJ2-3 for the parts outside the CDR3, the full variable domain is DSGVTQTPKHLITATGQRVTLRCSPRSGDLSVYWYQQSLDQGLQFLIQYYNGEERAKGNILERFSAQQFPDLHSELNLSSLELGDSALYFCASSVGGLAGRTDTQYFGPGTRLTVL.